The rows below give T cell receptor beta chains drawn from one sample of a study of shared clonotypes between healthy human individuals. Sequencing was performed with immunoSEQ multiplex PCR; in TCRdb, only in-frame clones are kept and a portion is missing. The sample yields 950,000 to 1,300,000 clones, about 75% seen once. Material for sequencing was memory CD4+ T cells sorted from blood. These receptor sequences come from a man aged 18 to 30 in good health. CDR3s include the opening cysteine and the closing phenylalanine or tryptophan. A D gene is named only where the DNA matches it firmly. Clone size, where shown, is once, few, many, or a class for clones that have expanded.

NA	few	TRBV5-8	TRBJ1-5	TGTGCCAGCGGGGGCAAGACAGTTAGCAATCAGCCCCAGCATTTT	CASGGKTVSNQPQHF
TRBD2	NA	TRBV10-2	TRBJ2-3	TGCGCCAGCAGCCCCGGACTAGCGGGAGAGGATACGCAGTATTTT	CASSPGLAGEDTQYF
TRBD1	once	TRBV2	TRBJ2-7	TGTGCCAGCAGTTACTCAGGGGGCACGTCCTACGAGCAGTACTTC	CASSYSGGTSYEQYF
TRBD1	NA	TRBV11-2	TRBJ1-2	TGTGCCAGCAGCTTAGTCGACGAGACAGGGGGCTACACCTTC	CASSLVDETGGYTF
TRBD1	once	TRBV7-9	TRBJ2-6	TGTGCCAGCAGTCCCGGGACAGGGGTCGGGGCCAACGTCCTGACTTTC	CASSPGTGVGANVLTF
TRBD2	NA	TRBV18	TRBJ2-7	TGTGCCAGCTCACCCTCCGGGACTAGCGGCTTCTACGAGCAGTACTTC	CASSPSGTSGFYEQYF
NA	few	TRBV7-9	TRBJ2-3	TGTGCCAGCAGCTTAGTCCCTGGACTGCCAAATACGCAGTATTTT	CASSLVPGLPNTQYF
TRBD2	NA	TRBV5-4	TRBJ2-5	TGTGCCAGCAGCTTCGGGGGGGCCGGGGAGACCCAGTACTTC	CASSFGGAGETQYF
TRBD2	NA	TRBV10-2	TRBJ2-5	TGCGCCAGCAGTCGACTAGCGGAAGAGACCCAGTACTTC	CASSRLAEETQYF
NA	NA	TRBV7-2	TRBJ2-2	TGTGCCAGCAGCTTAGGAAGAATCACCGGGGAGCTGTTTTTT	CASSLGRITGELFF
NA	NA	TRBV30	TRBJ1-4	TGTGCCTGGAGCCGAGATATGAAGAATGAAAAACTGTTTTTT	CAWSRDMKNEKLFF
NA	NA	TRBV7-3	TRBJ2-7	TGTGCCAGCAGCCCGACCGGGAGACCCGAGCAGTACTTC	CASSPTGRPEQYF
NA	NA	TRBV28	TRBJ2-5	TGTGTCAAACGGGGGACCCAGTACTTC	CVKRGTQYF
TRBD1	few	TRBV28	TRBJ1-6	TGTGCCAGCAGTTGGCAGGACAGGGGGCCACCCCTCCACTTT	CASSWQDRGPPLHF
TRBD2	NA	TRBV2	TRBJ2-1	TGTGCCAGCAGTCAGACCCGGACTAGCGAACTATCTTACAATGAGCAGTTCTTC	CASSQTRTSELSYNEQFF
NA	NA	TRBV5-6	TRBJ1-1	TGTGCCAGCAGCCTCGACAGGCACAACACTGAAGCTTTCTTT	CASSLDRHNTEAFF
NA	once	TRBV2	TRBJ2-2	TGTGCCAGCAGTCCTCGATTACAGGGATCCGGGGAGCTGTTTTTT	CASSPRLQGSGELFF
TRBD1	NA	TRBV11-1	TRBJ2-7	TGTGCCAGCAGCTTAGGAGGGACAGGGACTTACGAGCAGTACTTC	CASSLGGTGTYEQYF
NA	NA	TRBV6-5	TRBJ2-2	TGTGCCAGCAGTTACTCAGGAAACGGGGAGCTGTTTTTT	CASSYSGNGELFF
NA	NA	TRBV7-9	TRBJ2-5	TGTGCCAGCAGTTACCCTCGGGTCACCCAAGAGACCCAGTACTTC	CASSYPRVTQETQYF
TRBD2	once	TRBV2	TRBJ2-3	TGTGCCAGCAGTGAACCTAGCGGGAGAGCTACGCAGTATTTT	CASSEPSGRATQYF
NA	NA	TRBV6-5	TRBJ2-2	TGTGCCAGCAGTTACGTAAGGGCGAACACCGGGGAGCTGTTTTTT	CASSYVRANTGELFF
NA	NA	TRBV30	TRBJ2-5	TGTGCCTGGAATGGGGGGCTTAGAGAGACCCAGTACTTC	CAWNGGLRETQYF
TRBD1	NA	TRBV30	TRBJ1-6	TGTGCCTGGAGTGTCCGGACAGGGGGTTCACCCCTCCACTTT	CAWSVRTGGSPLHF
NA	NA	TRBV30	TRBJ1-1	TGTGCCTGGAGTGGTGCCTACTCGGTGGGCACTGAAGCTTTCTTT	CAWSGAYSVGTEAFF
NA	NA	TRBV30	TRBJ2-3	TGTGCCTGGAGCGATACCGGGACCCCGTCGTATTTT	CAWSDTGTPSYF
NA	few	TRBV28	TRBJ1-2	TGTGCCAGCATTATGGGGCCAAATGGTAACTATGGCTACACCTTC	CASIMGPNGNYGYTF
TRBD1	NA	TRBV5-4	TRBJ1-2	TGTGCCAGCGGGGGTGCGGGACAGAACTATGGCTACACCTTC	CASGGAGQNYGYTF
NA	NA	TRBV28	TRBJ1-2	TGTGCCAGCAAGGAGGGCAAAATGTATGGCTACACCTTC	CASKEGKMYGYTF
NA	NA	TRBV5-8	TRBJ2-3	TGTGCCAGCAGCTTGGGTGAGGCCTTCGATACGCAGTATTTT	CASSLGEAFDTQYF
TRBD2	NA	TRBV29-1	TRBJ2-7	TGCAGCGTTGAACTAGCGGGGGCGAGGGAGCAGTACTTC	CSVELAGAREQYF
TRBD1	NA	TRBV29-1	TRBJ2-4	TGCAGCGTTGAACGCCACAGGGGTGACATTCAGTACTTC	CSVERHRGDIQYF
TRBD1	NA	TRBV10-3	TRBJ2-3	TGTGCCATCAGCTCGGGACAGGGGATAGATACGCAGTATTTT	CAISSGQGIDTQYF
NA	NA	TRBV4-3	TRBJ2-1	TGCGCCAGCAGCCAAGCCGCTTATTCCTACAATGAGCAGTTCTTC	CASSQAAYSYNEQFF
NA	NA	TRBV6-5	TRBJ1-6	TGTGCCAGCAGGGGGGGCTATAATTCACCCCTCCACTTT	CASRGGYNSPLHF
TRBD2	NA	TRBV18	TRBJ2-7	TGTGCCAGCTCACCCAGACTAGCGGGTCAGAGCTCCTACGAGCAGTACTTC	CASSPRLAGQSSYEQYF
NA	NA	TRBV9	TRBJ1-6	TGTGCCAGCAGCGTAGAGGGGGTCTGGGATTCACCCCTCCACTTT	CASSVEGVWDSPLHF
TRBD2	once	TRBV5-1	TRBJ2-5	TGCGCCAGCAGCTTGTCAACTAGCGGGGGTTCCAAAGAGACCCAGTACTTC	CASSLSTSGGSKETQYF
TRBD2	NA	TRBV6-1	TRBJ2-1	TGTGCCAGCAGTGGGACGCTAGCGGGGGGGCCGAGACATGAGCAGTTCTTC	CASSGTLAGGPRHEQFF
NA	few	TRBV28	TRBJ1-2	TGTGCCAGCAGTTCCCGGACAGTTACTTATGGCTACACCTTC	CASSSRTVTYGYTF
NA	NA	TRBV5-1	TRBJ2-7	TGCGCCAGCAGCTTGGCTGGGTTAACCTACGAGCAGTACTTC	CASSLAGLTYEQYF
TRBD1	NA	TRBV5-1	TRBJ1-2	TGCGCCAGCAGCCCTGGGACAGGCAGCCGCTATGGCTACACCTTC	CASSPGTGSRYGYTF
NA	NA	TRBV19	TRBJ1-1	TGTGCCAGTAGTCTTGGGGGAATGAACACTGAAGCTTTCTTT	CASSLGGMNTEAFF
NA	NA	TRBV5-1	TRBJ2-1	TGCGCCAGCAGCTCTCTAGAATATGAGCAGTTCTTC	CASSSLEYEQFF
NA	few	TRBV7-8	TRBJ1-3	TGTGCCAGCAGCTCCGTTGGAATTGCGGGAAACACCATATATTTT	CASSSVGIAGNTIYF
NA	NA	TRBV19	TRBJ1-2	TGTGCCAGTAGTCCCCAGGCAGGGGTTTATGGCTACACCTTC	CASSPQAGVYGYTF
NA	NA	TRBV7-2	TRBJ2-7	TGTGCCAGCAGCTTACGCGGGACCCCCTACGAGCAGTACTTC	CASSLRGTPYEQYF
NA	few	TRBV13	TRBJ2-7	TGTGCCAGCAGCTCATCCCGGGACGGGTCCTACGAGCAGTACTTC	CASSSSRDGSYEQYF
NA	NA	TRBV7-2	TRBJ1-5	TGTGCCAGCAGCTTCGACAGCCTCAATCAGCCCCAGCATTTT	CASSFDSLNQPQHF
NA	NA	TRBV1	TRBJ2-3	TGCACCAGCAAGGGACTAGCTAGCACAGATACGCAGTATTTT	CTSKGLASTDTQYF
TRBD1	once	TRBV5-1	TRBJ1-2	TGCGCCAGCAGCCCAGCCGGGACAGGGGGCTATGGCTACACCTTC	CASSPAGTGGYGYTF
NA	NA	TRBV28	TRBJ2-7	TGTGCCAGCAAAGCCGGGGGCCCGGGGGGCTACGAGCAGTACTTC	CASKAGGPGGYEQYF
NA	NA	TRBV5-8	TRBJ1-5	TGTGCCAGCAGCTCCGGGACGGTGAATCAGCCCCAGCATTTT	CASSSGTVNQPQHF
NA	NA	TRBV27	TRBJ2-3	TGTGCCAGCAGTTTCCGTTCTGTCGCAGGGGGGACAGATACGCAGTATTTT	CASSFRSVAGGTDTQYF
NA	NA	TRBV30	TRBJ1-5	TGTGCCTGGAGTGATGGACGGAGGGGTCGACAGCCCCAGCATTTT	CAWSDGRRGRQPQHF
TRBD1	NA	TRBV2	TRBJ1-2	TGTGCCAGTATCGAGGGGGCTTATGGCTACACCTTC	CASIEGAYGYTF
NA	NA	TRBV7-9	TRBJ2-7	TGTGCCAGCAGCCCAAGGGATTTAATAGTAGAGCAGTACTTC	CASSPRDLIVEQYF
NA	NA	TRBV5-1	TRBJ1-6	TGCGCCAGCAGCTTACAGGATTATAATTCACCCCTCCACTTT	CASSLQDYNSPLHF
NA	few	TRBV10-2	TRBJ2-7	TGCGCCAGCAGTGAAGACTCCCGCTACTACGAGCAGTACTTC	CASSEDSRYYEQYF
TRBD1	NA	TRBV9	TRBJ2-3	TGTGCCAGCAGCGTATCGGGACAGGGGAGGACAGATACGCAGTATTTT	CASSVSGQGRTDTQYF